The 8 T cell receptor beta chains given below trace back to one sample, sequenced in a study of blood T cell repertoires in COVID-19. Profiling relied on immunoSEQ multiplex PCR, and the TCRdb table lists in-frame clones only, not all of them. The sample lists approximately 500,000 clones, about 88% occurring once. The sample comprised peripheral blood. The receptors shown here come from a man between 18 and 29 years old with COVID-19, enrolled during active disease.

The CDR3 spells CASSSHRGGQETQYF. CDR3 in DNA: TGTGCCAGCAGCTCCCACCGAGGGGGCCAAGAGACCCAGTACTTC. The V call is TRBV6-6, the J call TRBJ2-5; D possibly corresponds to TRBD1 (6 bases). Germline-derived CDR1 and CDR2 are MNHNY and SVGAGI (reference sequence). CDR3 size: 15 residues. Trimming stripped 6 bases from V and 1 base from J, with 15 bases between.

The V call is TRBV5-1, the J call TRBJ2-1; 8 bases align to TRBD2. Germline V gives CDR1 SGHRS, CDR2 YFSETQ. The junction had 7 bases not matched to a gene; V was cut back by 0 bases and J by 5 bases. The CDR3 spans 16 residues. The CDR3 loop reads CASSLAGGVPHNEQFF. CDR3 bases: TGCGCCAGCAGCTTGGCCGGGGGGGTACCCCACAATGAGCAGTTCTTC.

CDR3 nucleotide sequence: TGTGCCAGCAGCCCGGGACTGGGCTACAATGAGCAGTTCTTC. It translates to CASSPGLGYNEQFF. The J gene is TRBJ2-1, the V gene TRBV3-1 (or the pseudogene TRBV3-2), with D possibly TRBD2 on 6 matching bases. Germline V gene sequence: CDR1 LGHDT, CDR2 YNNKEL (reference sequence). V lost 4 bases to trimming and J lost 3 bases, with 10 bases between them. The CDR3 spans 14 residues.

A few counts support this clone. The J gene is TRBJ1-2, the V gene TRBV3-1 (or the pseudogene TRBV3-2); D possibly corresponds to TRBD1 (5 bases). V was pared by 2 bases and J by 7 bases, with 8 bases between. Germline V gene sequence: CDR1 LGHDT, CDR2 YNNKEL (reference sequence). The CDR3 has 12 residues. The CDR3 coding sequence is TGTGCCAGCAGCCAATCGGGACTTGGCTACACCTTC. As protein: CASSQSGLGYTF.

This chain uses TRBV7-9 with TRBJ1-5, with D uncertain. CDR1 is SEHNR, CDR2 FQNEAQ, per germline (reference sequence). Trimming cost V 5 bases and J 4 bases, with 15 bases left between them. There are 15 residues in the CDR3. CDR3 sequence (DNA): TGTGCCAGCAGCCCCTCAACGTCCGGGAATCAGCCCCAGCATTTT. Translated: CASSPSTSGNQPQHF.

This chain uses TRBV7-9 with TRBJ2-7, with D perhaps matching TRBD2 (5 bases). Per germline, CDR1 SEHNR and CDR2 FQNEAQ (reference sequence). With 4 bases removed from V and 4 bases from J, the gap between germline ends came to 11 bases. CDR3 length: 13 amino acids. In nucleotides, the CDR3 is TGTGCCAGCAGCTCGTCCGGGGAGTACGAGCAGTACTTC. This gives the protein CASSSSGEYEQYF. Variable domain in full (rest from reference TRBV7-9 and TRBJ2-7): DTGVSQNPRHKITKRGQNVTFRCDPISEHNRLYWYRQTLGQGPEFLTYFQNEAQLEKSRLLSDRFSAERPKGSFSTLEIQRTEQGDSAMYLCASSSSGEYEQYFGPGTRLTVT.

The sample holds a few counts of this clone. The chain couples TRBV27 to TRBJ2-7; TRBD2 matches at 9 bases. The CDR3 length is 15 residues. The J segment lost 3 bases and the V segment lost 4 bases, leaving 7 bases of the junction unmatched. Germline loops: CDR1 MNHEY, CDR2 SMNVEV (reference sequence). CDR3: CASSSRLAENYEQYF. Here the CDR3 DNA reads TGTGCCAGCAGTTCACGACTAGCGGAGAACTACGAGCAGTACTTC.

A note on this clone: The same CDR3 also results from other DNA sequences found in this sample. The chain has TRBV5-1 and TRBJ1-1; possibly TRBD1 for D (6 bases). V lost 0 bases and J lost 1, with 7 bases in between. From germline, CDR1 is SGHRS and CDR2 YFSETQ. This CDR3 has 14 amino acids. The CDR3 DNA sequence: TGCGCCAGCAGCTTGGGACAGGCGAACACTGAAGCTTTCTTT. Its translation: CASSLGQANTEAFF.